This is a list of T cell receptor beta chains from one sample in a study of cytomegalovirus exposure and HLA in healthy donors. This table comes from immunoSEQ multiplex PCR, and its TCRdb copy is limited to in-frame clones, with some not included. In the table there are 150,000 to 200,000 clones, roughly four fifths of which are singletons. Input material: PBMCs. These receptors were obtained from a young man in good health and CMV-seronegative. Both conserved end residues are trimmed from each CDR3.

>TRBV28
ASTSRGGYGYT
>TRBV6-6
ASTLTGVPTYEQY
>TRBV19
ASSTTDRGRSTEAF
>TRBV19
ASSIVGTGSGNTIY
>TRBV6-1
ASSELRTLAAGYEQY
>TRBV9
ASSAEGSGAGTDTQY
>TRBV19
ASSIPGNYEQY
>TRBV29-1
SARVKFGGSPDTQY
>TRBV5-1
ASSLGQGLADYEQY
>TRBV29-1
SARGGGLETQY
>TRBV14
ASRRGQGVGNEQF
>TRBV6-1
ASNTGTADTGELF
>TRBV6-1
ASSAEGAGEQY
>TRBV6-6
ASSLDNEQF
>TRBV2
ASRTRDRGTEAF
>TRBV18
ASSPLGLAGGDTQY
>TRBV2
ASSAGFVRDQPQH
>TRBV5-1
ASSPRLLETQY
>TRBV6-5
ASSYPSGRGGYEQY
>TRBV7-6
ASSLAGELDEQY
>TRBV9
ASSVYGQGQETQY
>TRBV29-1
SVVTSGKSYNEQF
>TRBV15
ATSRDRELNSYNEQF
>TRBV5-4
ASTLGAGGSGANVLT
>TRBV6-5
ASRRPGGNQPQH
>TRBV19
ASLRRTGSYSGANVLT
>TRBV7-3
ASSPRLAGGPQLGYEQY